Listed below are T cell receptor beta chains from one sample, sequenced in a study of blood T cell repertoires in COVID-19. Using immunoSEQ multiplex PCR, the repertoire was profiled, and TCRdb retains in-frame clones only, with some absent. The table has 190,000 or so clones, more than 70% seen once; the top ten hold approximately 3%. Specimen: peripheral blood. All receptors derive from a woman older than 75 with active or convalescent COVID-19. Each CDR3 is given with its conserved first and last residue. Fields, in order: J gene, clone size, D gene, V gene, CDR3 DNA, CDR3 protein. The D gene is left open where the match is weak. Part of the rows lack a size; the others show once, few, many or a class for expanded clones.

TRBJ1-5 | once | . | TRBV4-1 | TGCGCCAGCAGCCAAGTTTCCGGTCAGCCCCAGCATTTT | CASSQVSGQPQHF
TRBJ2-1 | once | . | TRBV11-3 | TGTGCCACGTCCGAGGACTCCTACAATGAGCAGTTCTTC | CATSEDSYNEQFF
TRBJ2-2 | . | TRBD2 | TRBV5-1 | TGCGCCAGCAGCCAAGACCAACTACCGGGACTAGCGGGGGGGTTCACGAACACCGGGGAGCTGTTTTTT | CASSQDQLPGLAGGFTNTGELFF
TRBJ1-6 | . | . | TRBV30 | TGTGCCTGGCGTTCCTGGGGGGGCAATTCACCCCTCCACTTT | CAWRSWGGNSPLHF
TRBJ1-6 | . | . | TRBV5-1 | TGCGCCAGCAGCTTGGAGGGGTCACCCCTCCACTTT | CASSLEGSPLHF
TRBJ1-5 | . | . | TRBV20-1 | TGCAGTGCTAGTCCGGGAATTTATTCATCGCCCCAGCATTTT | CSASPGIYSSPQHF
TRBJ2-3 | . | TRBD1 | TRBV9 | TGTGCCAGCAGCGTCGGACAGGGGACAGATACGCAGTATTTT | CASSVGQGTDTQYF
TRBJ2-7 | . | . | TRBV24-1 | TGTGCCACCAGTGATTCGGCAGGAGGGGACTACGAGCAGTACTTC | CATSDSAGGDYEQYF
TRBJ1-1 | . | . | TRBV7-6 | TGTGCCAGCAGCTTAGTACAGGGCGTTGAAGCTTTCTTT | CASSLVQGVEAFF
TRBJ2-2 | . | TRBD2 | TRBV7-7 | TGTGCCAGCAGCCCCGGGCGGGGGGCTTACACCGGGGAGCTGTTTTTT | CASSPGRGAYTGELFF
TRBJ2-3 | few | . | TRBV2 | TGTGCCAGCAGTGTTTTCCAAGGGGGGGGGAATACGCAGTATTTT | CASSVFQGGGNTQYF
TRBJ2-2 | . | . | TRBV27 | TGTGCCAGCAGTTTCCGGAACAGGCTGAACACCGGGGAGCTGTTTTTT | CASSFRNRLNTGELFF
TRBJ2-2 | . | . | TRBV4-1 | TGCGCCAGCAGCCAAGTACCCGTAGGGGTTTCTAACACCGGGGAGCTGTTTTTT | CASSQVPVGVSNTGELFF
TRBJ1-2 | . | . | TRBV18 | TGTGCCAGCTCACTACCATCAGGGGAGAACTATGGCTACACCTTC | CASSLPSGENYGYTF
TRBJ2-5 | . | TRBD1 | TRBV2 | TGTGCCAGCAAAGGACAGGGATTGGAGACCCAGTACTTC | CASKGQGLETQYF
TRBJ2-5 | . | TRBD2 | TRBV5-6 | TGTGCCAGCAGCTTGTATCGGCTAGCGGAGTACCAAGAGACCCAGTACTTC | CASSLYRLAEYQETQYF
TRBJ1-1 | . | . | TRBV19 | TGTGCCATATGCTCTTGGACAGCGAACACTGAAGCTTTCTTT | CAICSWTANTEAFF
TRBJ2-6 | . | . | TRBV4-2 | TGTGCCAGCAGCCCACACGGAGGGCCGGGCGGGGCCAACGTCCTGACTTTC | CASSPHGGPGGANVLTF
TRBJ2-2 | . | TRBD1 | TRBV7-9 | TGTGCCACCCACAACGACAGGGTTGCCAACACCGGGGAGCTGTTTTTT | CATHNDRVANTGELFF
TRBJ1-5 | . | . | TRBV30 | TGTGCCTGGAGTCTCGGAGGGTACCAGCCCCAGCATTTT | CAWSLGGYQPQHF